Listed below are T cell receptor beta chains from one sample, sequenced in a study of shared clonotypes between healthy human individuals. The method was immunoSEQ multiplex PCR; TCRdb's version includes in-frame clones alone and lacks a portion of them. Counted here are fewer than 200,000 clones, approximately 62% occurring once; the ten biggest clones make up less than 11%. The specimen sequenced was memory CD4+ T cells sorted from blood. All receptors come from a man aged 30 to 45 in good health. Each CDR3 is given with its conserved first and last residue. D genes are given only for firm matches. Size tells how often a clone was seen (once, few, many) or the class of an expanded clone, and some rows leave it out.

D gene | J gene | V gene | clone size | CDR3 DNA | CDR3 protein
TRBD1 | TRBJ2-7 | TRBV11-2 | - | TGTGCCAGCAGATATGACAGGGGCCCTGTGTACGAGCAGTACTTC | CASRYDRGPVYEQYF
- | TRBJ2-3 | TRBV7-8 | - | TGTGCCAACACAGGTACGCAGTATTTT | CANTGTQYF
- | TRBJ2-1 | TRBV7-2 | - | TGTGCCAGCAGCTTAGGGAGGGCCGTAAGGGATGAGCAGTTCTTC | CASSLGRAVRDEQFF
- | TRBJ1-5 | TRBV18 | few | TGTGCCAGCTCACCTCGGGCAGGGGTTCAGCCCCAGCATTTT | CASSPRAGVQPQHF
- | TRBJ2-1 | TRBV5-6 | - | TGTGCCAGCAGCTTGGCCCAGGAGATGAATGAGCAGTTCTTC | CASSLAQEMNEQFF
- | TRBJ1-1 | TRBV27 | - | TGTGCCAGCAGTTTTGGGAAGGGTCACACCCCTGAAGCTTTCTTT | CASSFGKGHTPEAFF
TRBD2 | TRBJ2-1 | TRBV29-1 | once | TGCAGCCCTGGACTAGCGGGAGGGTCTCCTTGCTACAATGAGCAGTTCTTC | CSPGLAGGSPCYNEQFF
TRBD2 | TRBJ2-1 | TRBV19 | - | TGTGCCAGTATGCGCGGGAGCCCGCCCTACAATGAGCAGTTCTTC | CASMRGSPPYNEQFF
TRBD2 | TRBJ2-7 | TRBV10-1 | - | TGCGCCAGCAGGAGTAGCGGGGAGCCCTACGAGCAGTACTTC | CASRSSGEPYEQYF
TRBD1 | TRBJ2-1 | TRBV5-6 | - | TGTGCCAGCAGCTTTTTGGGACAGGGTCGGAATGAGCAGTTCTTC | CASSFLGQGRNEQFF
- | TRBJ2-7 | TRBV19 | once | TGTGCCAGTAGTATCTACGGGAGCTCCTACGAGCAGTACTTC | CASSIYGSSYEQYF
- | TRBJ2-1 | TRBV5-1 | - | TGCGCCAGCAGCCCCGGGGCAGGGGTATTCAATGAGCAGTTCTTC | CASSPGAGVFNEQFF
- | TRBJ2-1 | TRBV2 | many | TGTGCCAGCAGTGAAGCCCTCTGGGGAAGAAATGAGCAGTTCTTC | CASSEALWGRNEQFF
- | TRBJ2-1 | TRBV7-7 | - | TGTGCCAGCAGCTTGTCTGGGGGGTCGAGGGAGCAGTTCTTC | CASSLSGGSREQFF
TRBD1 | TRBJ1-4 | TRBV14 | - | TGTGCCAGCAGCCCTCTGACAGGGGAGAGGGAAAAACTGTTTTTT | CASSPLTGEREKLFF
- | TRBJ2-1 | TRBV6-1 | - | TGTGCCAGCAGTGAACAGCCAGCCACCTCCTACAATGAGCAGTTCTTC | CASSEQPATSYNEQFF
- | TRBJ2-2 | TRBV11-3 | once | TGTGCCAGCAGCCCCAGACCCGGGGAGCTGTTTTTT | CASSPRPGELFF
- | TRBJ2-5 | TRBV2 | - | TGTGCCAGCAGATCTTTAGGGGCCTACCAAGAGACCCAGTACTTC | CASRSLGAYQETQYF
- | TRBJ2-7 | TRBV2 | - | TGTGCCACCCCCTCCACCCAGGGCCGGTCGAGTGAGCAGTACTTC | CATPSTQGRSSEQYF
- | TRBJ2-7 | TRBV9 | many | TGTGCCAGCAGCGTACATAACGAGGGGGAGCAGTACTTC | CASSVHNEGEQYF
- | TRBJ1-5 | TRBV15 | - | TGTGCCACCAGCAGAGACCGGGGGAAGCAGCCCCAGCATTTT | CATSRDRGKQPQHF
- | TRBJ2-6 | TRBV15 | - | TGTGCCACTCACTCTGGGGCCAACGTCCTGACTTTC | CATHSGANVLTF
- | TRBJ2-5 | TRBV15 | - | TGTGCCACCAGCAGAGATCCCGCTCCGGCCCAAGAGACCCAGTACTTC | CATSRDPAPAQETQYF
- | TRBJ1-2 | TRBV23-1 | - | TGCGCCAGCAGTCAATCGTACCGGCGCTATGGCTACACCTTC | CASSQSYRRYGYTF
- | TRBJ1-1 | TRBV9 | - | TGTGCCAGCACCCCCGGGCTCCAGAACACTGAAGCTTTCTTT | CASTPGLQNTEAFF
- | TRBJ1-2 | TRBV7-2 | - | TGTGCCAGCAGCTTTCAGGGGCCGACTAACTATGGCTACACCTTC | CASSFQGPTNYGYTF
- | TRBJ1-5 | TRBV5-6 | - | TGTGCCAGCAGCTCACAAACAGATCCGGGTGGGCAGCCCCAGCATTTT | CASSSQTDPGGQPQHF
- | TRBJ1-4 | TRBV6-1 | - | TGTGCCAGCAGTGATCCGGGACGTAATGAAAAACTGTTTTTT | CASSDPGRNEKLFF
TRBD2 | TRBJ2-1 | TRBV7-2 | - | TGTGCCAGCAGCTCCCAGCCGGGGGGAAGGGAGCAGTTCTTC | CASSSQPGGREQFF
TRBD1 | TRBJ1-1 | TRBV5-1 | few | TGCGCCAGCAGTTCCCAGGGGGCCCAGAACACTGAAGCTTTCTTT | CASSSQGAQNTEAFF
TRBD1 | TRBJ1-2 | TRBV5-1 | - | TGCGCCAGCAGCACCGGGACAGCGAACTATGGCTACACCTTC | CASSTGTANYGYTF
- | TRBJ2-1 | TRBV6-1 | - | TGTGCCAGCAGTGAAAAGGGGATAAGCTCCTACAATGAGCAGTTCTTC | CASSEKGISSYNEQFF
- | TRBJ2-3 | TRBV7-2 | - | TGTGCCAGCAGCGAAAGCACAGATACGCAGTATTTT | CASSESTDTQYF
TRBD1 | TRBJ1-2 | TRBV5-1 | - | TGCGCCAGCAGCTCGCCGGGACAGGGGACCACTAACTATGGCTACACCTTC | CASSSPGQGTTNYGYTF
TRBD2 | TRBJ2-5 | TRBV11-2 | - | TGTGCCAGCAGAAGACTAGCGGGACGGGAGACCCAGTACTTC | CASRRLAGRETQYF
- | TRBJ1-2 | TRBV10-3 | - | TGTGCCATCAGCCCCAAGGGATTCTATGGCTACACCTTC | CAISPKGFYGYTF
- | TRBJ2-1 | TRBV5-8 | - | TGTGCCAGCACCTACTCCGGACCGGGTAATGAGCAGTTCTTC | CASTYSGPGNEQFF
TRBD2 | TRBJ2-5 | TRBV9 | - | TGTGCCAGCAGCGTCGGGACTATCCGAGGAGAGACCCAGTACTTC | CASSVGTIRGETQYF
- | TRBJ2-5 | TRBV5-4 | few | TGTGCCAGCAGCAAGAATCAAGAGACCCAGTACTTC | CASSKNQETQYF
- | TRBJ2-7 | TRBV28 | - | TGTGCCAGCAGTGTAACAGTAACCGGTTACGAGCAGTACTTC | CASSVTVTGYEQYF
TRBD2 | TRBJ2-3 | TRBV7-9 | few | TGTGCCAGCAGCTTAAGCCCAGGACTAGCGGGAACAGATACGCAGTATTTT | CASSLSPGLAGTDTQYF
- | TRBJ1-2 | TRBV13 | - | TGTGCCAGCAGCACGCGGGCCTCGGGATCATTATATGGCTACACCTTC | CASSTRASGSLYGYTF
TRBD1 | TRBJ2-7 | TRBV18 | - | TGTGCCAGCTCACCCGGGACAGGGAGTAACGAGCAGTACTTC | CASSPGTGSNEQYF
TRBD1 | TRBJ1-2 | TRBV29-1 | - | TGCAGCGTTGAACTGGGGACAGGGGGCTACACCTTC | CSVELGTGGYTF
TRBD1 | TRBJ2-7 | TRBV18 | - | TGTGCCAGCTCACCACCTCGGGGACAGGGTAATGCCTACGAGCAGTACTTC | CASSPPRGQGNAYEQYF
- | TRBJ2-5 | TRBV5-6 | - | TGTGCCAGCAGCTTATGGGAGACCCAGTACTTC | CASSLWETQYF
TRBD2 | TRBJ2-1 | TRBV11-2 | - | TGTGCCAGCAGGACGAGCGGGAGCTCCTACAATGAGCAGTTCTTC | CASRTSGSSYNEQFF
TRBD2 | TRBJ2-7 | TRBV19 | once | TGTGCCAGTAGTATTCAGGGAGGGTCCTACGAGCAGTACTTC | CASSIQGGSYEQYF
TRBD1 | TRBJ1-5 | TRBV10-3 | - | TGTGCCATCAGTGAGTCGAGACAGGGGAATCAGCCCCAGCATTTT | CAISESRQGNQPQHF
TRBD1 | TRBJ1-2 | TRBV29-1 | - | TGCAGCGTTGACGGCAGGGGGCTCGGCTACACCTTC | CSVDGRGLGYTF
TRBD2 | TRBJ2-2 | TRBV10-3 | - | TGTGCCATCAGAAGATTAGCGGGAGGCGGGGAGCTGTTTTTT | CAIRRLAGGGELFF
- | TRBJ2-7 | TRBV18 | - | TGTGCCAGCTCACCGCTCGCTGGCGAGCAGTACTTC | CASSPLAGEQYF
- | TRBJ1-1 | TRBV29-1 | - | TGCAGCGTCCAAAGAGGGAGTGGGTCTGAAGCTTTCTTT | CSVQRGSGSEAFF
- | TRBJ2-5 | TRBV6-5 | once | TGTGCCAGCAGTTACTCGACAAGTGGGGCCCAGTACTTC | CASSYSTSGAQYF